The 6 T cell receptor beta chains below come from one sample, sequenced in a study of post-analysis software for immune sequencing data. These receptors' targets are unknown. Whole-study results and caveats: A few TRBV segments occurring more often in patients than controls included TRBV5-6, TRBV5-1 and TRBV20-1.

Researchers reported that TCR beta cDNA libraries carried unique molecular identifiers. In TCRdb, the PCR reads were re-called with MiXCR into one record per CDR3 protein. The sample carries about 560,000 distinct CDR3 sequences, roughly 45% recorded once. Sequenced input: blood. The receptors here all came from a girl aged 10-17 years with multiple sclerosis.

At least ten counts were recorded for this clonotype. The chain has TRBV5-1 and TRBJ2-7, with unresolved D. Germline CDR1 SGHRS, CDR2 YFSETQ. Trimming removed 0 bases at V and 0 bases at J, with 7 bases between. The CDR3 runs to 14 residues. CDR3 sequence: CASSLAASSYEQYF. In DNA form, the CDR3 reads TGCGCCAGCAGCTTGGCCGCGAGCTCCTACGAGCAGTACTTC. The variable domain in full, completed from reference TRBV5-1 and TRBJ2-7, reads KAGVTQTPRYLIKTRGQQVTLSCSPISGHRSVSWYQQTPGQGLQFLFEYFSETQRNKGNFPGRFSGRQFSNSRSEMNVSTLELGDSALYLCASSLAASSYEQYFGPGTRLTVT.

The rearrangement uses TRBV7-2 and TRBJ1-2; 7 positions agree with TRBD1. Trimming removed 5 bases from V and 9 bases from J; junction bases left unmatched: 6. Germline assignment: CDR1 SGHTA and CDR2 FQGNSA. There are 12 residues in the CDR3. The CDR3 DNA sequence: TGTGCCAGCAGCCAGGGGGGCCAGCGCTACACCTTC. Amino acid sequence: CASSQGGQRYTF.

CDR3 nucleotide sequence: TGCAGTGCTAGAGATATCGCCGTCTCGTTCCAGTACTTC. Translating gives CSARDIAVSFQYF. The chain links TRBV20-1 to TRBJ2-7; D is ambiguous. The CDR3 runs to 13 residues. From germline, CDR1 is DFQATT and CDR2 SNEGSKA (reference sequence). Between the trimmed V and J ends, which lost 0 bases and 10 bases, there was a span of 16 bases.

This clonotype was picked up a small number of times. CDR3 amino acids: CASTGGFVGYEQYF. CDR3 nucleotide sequence: TGCGCCAGCACAGGGGGCTTCGTTGGCTACGAGCAGTACTTC. The rearrangement joins TRBV5-1 to TRBJ2-7; 8 bases are a match to TRBD1. The CDR3 length is 14 residues. After removal of 6 bases from V and 3 bases from J, the junction contained 8 bases not matched to a gene. Germline CDR1 and CDR2: SGHRS and YFSETQ.

This clonotype was detected only a few times. The V gene is TRBV10-3, the J gene TRBJ1-1; D is ambiguous. CDR1 is ENHRY and CDR2 is SYGVKD in the germline V gene. Trimming removed 1 base from V and 1 base from J, with 7 bases in between. The CDR3 totals 14 residues. CDR3 in amino acids: CAISEFLGNTEAFF. The DNA for the CDR3 is TGTGCCATCAGTGAGTTCCTGGGGAACACTGAAGCTTTCTTT.

This clonotype was found a few times. The chain links TRBV29-1 to TRBJ2-1; 9 positions match TRBD2. The germline V gene has CDR1 SQVTM and CDR2 ANQGSEA. V gave up 7 bases and J gave up 5 bases; unmatched junction bases: 9. The CDR3 loop spans 14 amino acids. CDR3 sequence (DNA): TGCAGCGCCATGGGCCTAGCGGGGAACAATGAGCAGTTCTTC. This translates into CSAMGLAGNNEQFF.